These T cell receptor beta chains were read from a single sample in a study of blood T cell repertoires in COVID-19. Repertoires were generated with immunoSEQ multiplex PCR, while TCRdb's copy carries only in-frame clones and drops some. This table has about 170,000 clones, around 83% appearing once. Specimen: peripheral blood. The source is a woman between 65 and 79 years old who had recovered from COVID-19. The conserved cysteine and the conserved F or W are not part of the CDR3 here.

TRBV28	TRBJ1-3	ASNPGTGLYSGNTIY
TRBV10-3	TRBJ2-7	AISESRSWTYEQY
TRBV7-3	TRBJ2-5	ASSLRPGQETQY
TRBV6-6	TRBJ1-2	ASSQQANYGYT
TRBV30	TRBJ2-3	AWKRRGRNTDTQY
TRBV11-2	TRBJ1-2	ASSLVPGQGTTNYGYT
TRBV11-3	TRBJ2-1	ASSSRGAGEQF
TRBV5-5	TRBJ2-1	ASSLGQSSYNEQF
TRBV11-3	TRBJ2-2	ASSPPGPGPTGELF
TRBV30	TRBJ1-4	AWSGVGTQGEKLF
TRBV4-3	TRBJ2-3	ASSRLRGSIPDTQY
TRBV7-2	TRBJ1-2	ASSLGTAYGYT
TRBV19	TRBJ1-1	ASSSYRGTEAF
TRBV7-3	TRBJ2-2	ASSLGLATGELF
TRBV4-1	TRBJ2-3	ASSLALADSTDTQY
TRBV5-1	TRBJ2-1	ASSPRLAGADGEQF
TRBV6-5	TRBJ2-5	ASSYTGTGGSETQY
TRBV5-1	TRBJ2-5	ASSLAGLAGYQETQY
TRBV5-1	TRBJ2-2	ASSLGRGGPALF
TRBV21-1	TRBJ1-5	ATDGQGAQRQPQH
TRBV30	TRBJ1-2	AWSVWDRVRGYT
TRBV14	TRBJ2-7	ASSQVQLYEQY